These 21 T cell receptor beta chains came from one sample sequenced in a study of OX40 agonist ivuxolimab in advanced cancers. Produced via immunoSEQ multiplex PCR; TCRdb's table is partial and in-frame only. This sample carries 31,000 or so clones, about four fifths of them seen once, and the ten largest clones take approximately 21%. The sample here was CD4+ or CD8+ T cells sorted from blood, taken in a trial of the OX40 agonist ivuxolimab. These receptors came from an adult with an advanced solid tumor such as melanoma, head and neck, liver or kidney cancer.

CDR3 in DNA: TGTGCCAGTAAAGCGACAGGGGGACGAGAGACCCAGTACTTC. This encodes CASKATGGRETQYF. J is TRBJ2-5 and V is TRBV19; 9 bases are shared with TRBD1. After removal of 7 bases from V and 4 bases from J, the junction contained 7 bases not matched to a gene. CDR1 and CDR2 from the germline V gene are LNHDA and SQIVND (reference sequence). The CDR3 covers 14 residues.

The rearrangement links TRBV2 to TRBJ2-3, with D unclear. In germline, CDR1 is SNHLY, CDR2 FYNNEI. V lost 1 base and J 11 bases, leaving 13 bases between the germline ends. There are 13 residues in the CDR3. The CDR3, as DNA: TGTGCCAGCAGTGAAGGTTGGAATTCGAAGCAGTATTTT. Translation: CASSEGWNSKQYF.

This chain links TRBV28 with TRBJ1-6; maybe TRBD1 (5 bases). Trimming took 3 bases from V and 9 from J, leaving 12 bases between them. This CDR3 comprises 14 residues. Germline lookup yields CDR1 MDHEN and CDR2 SYDVKM. This chain's CDR3 is CASSLAGSSSPLHF. The DNA for the CDR3 is TGTGCCAGCAGTTTGGCAGGGTCTAGTTCACCCCTCCACTTT.

The chain recombines TRBV18 with TRBJ2-5; D unresolved. V shed 3 bases and J shed 4 bases, with 9 bases lying between them. Looked up from germline, CDR1 is KGHSH and CDR2 is LQKENI. The CDR3 covers 13 residues. CDR3 DNA: TGTGCCAGCTCACCTTTTTCAGGAGAGACCCAGTACTTC. Its translation is CASSPFSGETQYF.

V gene TRBV27 combines with J gene TRBJ1-2; D gene ambiguous. Per germline, CDR1 MNHEY and CDR2 SMNVEV (reference sequence). V dropped 2 bases and J dropped 7 bases, with 8 bases sitting between them. The CDR3 has 12 residues. CDR3: CASSLKGSGYTF. In nucleotides, the CDR3 is TGTGCCAGCAGTTTAAAAGGATCTGGCTACACCTTC.

J is TRBJ1-5 and V is TRBV28; D remains ambiguous. With 6 bases removed from V and 6 bases from J, the gap between germline ends came to 15 bases. CDR1 and CDR2 from the germline V gene are MDHEN and SYDVKM. The CDR3 totals 14 residues. CDR3 in amino acids: CASRLNPSTQPQHF. In DNA form, the CDR3 reads TGTGCCAGCAGACTCAACCCCTCGACTCAGCCCCAGCATTTT.

The chain employs TRBV7-9 and TRBJ2-3; 9 bases align to TRBD1. Germline lookup yields CDR1 SEHNR and CDR2 FQNEAQ (reference sequence). V was pared by 3 bases and J by 8 bases, with 6 bases of the junction left unmatched. This CDR3 is 14 amino acids long. The CDR3 sequence: CASSLVQGAGTQYF. CDR3 coding DNA: TGTGCCAGCAGCTTGGTACAGGGGGCAGGTACGCAGTATTTT.

V usage is TRBV7-2 and J usage is TRBJ2-7, with 9 nucleotides matching TRBD2. This CDR3 contains 14 residues. Trimming cost V 5 bases and J 5 bases; bases outside gene matches: 7. In germline, CDR1 is SGHTA, CDR2 FQGNSA. CDR3: CASSTRTSEDEQYF. In DNA, the CDR3 is TGTGCCAGCAGCACGAGGACTAGCGAAGACGAGCAGTACTTC.

The chain carries TRBV11-3 and TRBJ2-5; TRBD1 or TRBD2 may be the D gene (5 bases each). CDR3 length: 11 residues. V lost 8 bases to trimming and J lost 5 bases, with 9 bases between them. Germline values: CDR1 SGHNT, CDR2 YENEEA. The CDR3 protein is CASGTGETQYF. The CDR3 DNA reads TGTGCCAGCGGGACGGGGGAGACCCAGTACTTC.

The chain couples TRBV7-6 to TRBJ1-1, with 10 bases lining up with TRBD1. This CDR3 has 15 amino acids. The trim removed 5 bases at V and 4 bases at J, leaving 7 bases unmatched. Germline loops: CDR1 SGHVS, CDR2 FNYEAQ. DNA of the CDR3: TGTGCCAGCAGCCCGAGGGGACAGGGGTTCACTGAAGCTTTCTTT. This codes for CASSPRGQGFTEAFF. Looking up the rest from reference TRBV7-6 and TRBJ1-1 gives the full variable domain: GAGVSQSPRYKVTKRGQDVALRCDPISGHVSLYWYRQALGQGPEFLTYFNYEAQQDKSGLPNDRFSAERPEGSISTLTIQRTEQRDSAMYRCASSPRGQGFTEAFFGQGTRLTVV.

The chain uses TRBV6-1 and TRBJ1-3, with 9 bases matching TRBD1. Germline CDR1 is MNHNS and CDR2 is SASEGT. Trimming removed 1 base from V and 2 bases from J; junction bases left unmatched: 3. The CDR3 sequence is 16 residues long. The CDR3: CASSEVTGGTGNTIYF. As DNA, the CDR3 is TGTGCCAGCAGTGAAGTGACAGGGGGTACTGGAAACACCATATATTTT.

The chain uses TRBV4-3 and TRBJ2-5, with D tentatively TRBD2 (6 bases). Germline CDR1 is LGHNA and CDR2 is YSLEER. The germline V and J ends were trimmed by 3 bases and 1 base, with 6 bases remaining between them. This CDR3 region has 13 residues. CDR3 in DNA: TGCGCCAGCAGCCAGCGGGGCCAAGAGACCCAGTACTTC. Its protein product is CASSQRGQETQYF.

This clone was counted once. J is TRBJ2-3 and V is TRBV28, with a possible D match to TRBD1 (5 bases). The CDR3 totals 15 residues. In germline, CDR1 is MDHEN, CDR2 SYDVKM. Between the trimmed V and J ends, which lost 5 bases and 5 bases, there was a span of 17 bases. The CDR3 bases are TGTGCCAGCAGTCTTCACAGGCAGTTGGGAGATACGCAGTATTTT. Its protein product is CASSLHRQLGDTQYF.

The genes are TRBV5-1 and TRBJ2-4; either TRBD1 or TRBD2 may fit D (5 bases each). This CDR3 is built from 16 residues. Germline V CDR1 and CDR2: SGHRS, YFSETQ. V was shortened by 0 bases and J by 1 base, with 11 bases between the two germline ends. Here the CDR3 reads CASSLGGSNAKNIQYF. DNA for the CDR3: TGCGCCAGCAGCTTGGGGGGGTCTAATGCCAAAAACATTCAGTACTTC.

The chain links TRBV27 to TRBJ1-5; TRBD1 might be the D (5 bases). This CDR3 comprises 16 residues. V shed 0 bases and J shed 0 bases, with 9 bases lying between them. Germline assignment: CDR1 MNHEY and CDR2 SMNVEV (reference sequence). Here the CDR3 DNA reads TGTGCCAGCAGTTTATCTGGGACGGGTAGCAATCAGCCCCAGCATTTT. It encodes CASSLSGTGSNQPQHF.

The CDR3 spells CASSLIAGGLANYGYTF. DNA of the CDR3: TGTGCCAGCAGCTTAATAGCAGGGGGATTAGCTAACTATGGCTACACCTTC. The V gene is TRBV7-2, the J gene TRBJ1-2; 7 bases are a match to TRBD1. The junction had 9 bases not matched to a gene; V was cut back by 2 bases and J by 0 bases. Germline values: CDR1 SGHTA, CDR2 FQGNSA. The CDR3 totals 17 residues. Supplemented by reference TRBV7-2 and TRBJ1-2, the full variable domain reads GAGVSQSPSNKVTEKGKDVELRCDPISGHTALYWYRQSLGQGLEFLIYFQGNSAPDKSGLPSDRFSAERTGGSVSTLTIQRTQQEDSAVYLCASSLIAGGLANYGYTFGSGTRLTVV.

The chain joins TRBV6-6 to TRBJ2-2, with 7 bases identical to TRBD1. In germline, CDR1 is MNHNY, CDR2 SVGAGI (reference sequence). Trimming cost V 5 bases and J 1 base; bases outside gene matches: 4. The CDR3 consists of 15 residues. The CDR3 region has the DNA TGTGCCAGCAGTCCCAGACAGGGGAACACCGGGGAGCTGTTTTTT. The encoded protein is CASSPRQGNTGELFF.

CDR3 sequence reads: CASSTGQGVSRLTEAFF. CDR3 bases: TGTGCCAGCTCAACCGGACAGGGGGTCAGTAGGCTTACTGAAGCTTTCTTT. The chain is built from TRBV18 and TRBJ1-1, with TRBD1 matching over 10 bases. Trimming removed 5 bases from V and 5 bases from J; junction bases left unmatched: 14. The length of the CDR3 is 17 residues. Germline lookup yields CDR1 KGHSH and CDR2 LQKENI.

V gene TRBV18 combines with J gene TRBJ1-2; 7 bases line up with TRBD1. The J segment lost 8 bases and the V segment lost 2 bases, leaving 8 bases of the junction unmatched. The length of the CDR3 is 14 residues. Germline V gene data show CDR1 as KGHSH and CDR2 as LQKENI. The CDR3 reads CASSPGQDFGGYTF. The CDR3 DNA reads TGTGCCAGCTCACCAGGACAGGACTTTGGGGGCTACACCTTC.

The chain uses TRBV11-2 and TRBJ2-7; D is unclear. Deletions cut 4 bases from V and 5 bases from J, with 9 bases between. This CDR3 has 12 residues. Germline V gene data show CDR1 as SGHAT and CDR2 as FQNNGV. The CDR3 DNA follows: TGTGCCAGCAGCTCGCCCCCGAACGAGCAGTACTTC. Encoded protein: CASSSPPNEQYF.

The rearrangement uses TRBV5-4 and TRBJ1-2; D not certain. CDR3 length equals 14 residues. Trimming cost V 1 base and J 4 bases, with 11 bases left between them. Germline V CDR1 and CDR2: SGHNT, YYREEE (reference sequence). This chain's CDR3 is CASSLSTSSYGYTF. As DNA, the CDR3 is TGTGCCAGCAGCTTGTCTACGTCGAGCTATGGCTACACCTTC.